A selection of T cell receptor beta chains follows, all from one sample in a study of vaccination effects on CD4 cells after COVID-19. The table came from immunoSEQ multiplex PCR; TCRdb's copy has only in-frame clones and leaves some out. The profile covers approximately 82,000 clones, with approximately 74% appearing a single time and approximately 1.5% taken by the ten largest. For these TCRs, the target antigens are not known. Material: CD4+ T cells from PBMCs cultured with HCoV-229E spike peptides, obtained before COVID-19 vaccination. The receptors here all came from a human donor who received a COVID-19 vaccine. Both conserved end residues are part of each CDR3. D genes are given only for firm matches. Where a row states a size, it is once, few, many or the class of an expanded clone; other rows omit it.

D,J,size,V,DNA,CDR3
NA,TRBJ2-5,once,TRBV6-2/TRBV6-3,TGTGCCAGCAGTTACCGACCCTACAGGTCGATAGAGACCCAGTACTTC,CASSYRPYRSIETQYF
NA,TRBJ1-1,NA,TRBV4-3,TGCGCCAGCAGCCAAGAACCCGGACAGTTGAGGACTGAAGCTTTCTTT,CASSQEPGQLRTEAFF
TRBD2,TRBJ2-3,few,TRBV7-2,TGTGCCAGCAGCTTAGAGGCGGGGGGCCGACTATCGAATACGCAGTATTTT,CASSLEAGGRLSNTQYF
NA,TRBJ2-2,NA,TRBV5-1,TGCGCCAGCACGGACAGCGCGAACACCGGGGAGCTGTTTTTT,CASTDSANTGELFF
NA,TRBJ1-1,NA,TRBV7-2,TGTGCCAGCAGTCCTCGACGGGGGCGGACTGAAGCTTTCTTT,CASSPRRGRTEAFF
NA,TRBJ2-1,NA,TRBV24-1,TGTGCCACCAGTGACCGCCAACAGGGCTTAGACTACAATGAGCAGTTCTTC,CATSDRQQGLDYNEQFF
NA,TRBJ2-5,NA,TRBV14,TGTGCCAGCAGCCGGGCGATAGAGACCCAGTACTTC,CASSRAIETQYF
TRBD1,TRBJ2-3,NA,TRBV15,TGTGCCACCAGCAGAGTACAGGGGTTAGGTAGCACAGATACGCAGTATTTT,CATSRVQGLGSTDTQYF
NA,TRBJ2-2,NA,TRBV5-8,TGTGCCAGCACAAATCTTTTCGGACAGACGAACACCGGGGAGCTGTTTTTT,CASTNLFGQTNTGELFF
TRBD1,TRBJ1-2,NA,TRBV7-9,TGTGCCAGCAGCTTAGCTTTGACAGGGGGCGAAACCTTC,CASSLALTGGETF
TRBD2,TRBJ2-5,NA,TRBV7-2,TGTGCCAGCAGCTTAGTCGGCGGGGGGGTTCAAGAGACCCAGTACTTC,CASSLVGGGVQETQYF
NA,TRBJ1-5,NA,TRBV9,TGTGCCAGCAGCGTAGACTCCTGGGGGGGGCCCCAGCATTTT,CASSVDSWGGPQHF
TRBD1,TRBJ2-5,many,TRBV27,TGTGCCAGCAGTTTAGAGGGGACAGGGGCTAGAGAGACCCAGTACTTC,CASSLEGTGARETQYF
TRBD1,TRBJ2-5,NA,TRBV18,TGTGCCAGCTCACGATCGTCCAGGGGGCAAGAGACCCAGTACTTC,CASSRSSRGQETQYF
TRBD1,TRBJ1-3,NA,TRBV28,TGTGCCAGCAGTTCTCCCGGGACAGGGGTTGGAAACACCATATATTTT,CASSSPGTGVGNTIYF
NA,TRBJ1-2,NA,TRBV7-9,TGTGCCAGCAGCTTAGGAGGGACCTATGGCTACACCTTC,CASSLGGTYGYTF
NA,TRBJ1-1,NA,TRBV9,TGTGCCAGCAGCCCACGGTGGGGGAGCACTGAAGCTTTCTTT,CASSPRWGSTEAFF
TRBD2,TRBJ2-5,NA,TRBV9,TGTGCCAGCAGCTTGATGACTAGCGGAAGGGAGACCCAGTACTTC,CASSLMTSGRETQYF
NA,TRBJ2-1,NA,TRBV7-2,TGTGCCAGCAGCTCTACGACCACTTGGAATGAGCAGTTCTTC,CASSSTTTWNEQFF
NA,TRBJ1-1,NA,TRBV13,TGTGCCAGCAGCTTAGAGGGCGGCAACACTGAAGCTTTCTTT,CASSLEGGNTEAFF
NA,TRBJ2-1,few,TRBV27,TGTGCCAGCAGTTTATTCTTCCAGGGGAGGGGGTACAATGAGCAGTTCTTC,CASSLFFQGRGYNEQFF
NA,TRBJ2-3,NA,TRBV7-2,TGTGCCAGCAGCTTGCCCTACGGCACAGATACGCAGTATTTT,CASSLPYGTDTQYF
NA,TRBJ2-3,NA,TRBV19,TGTGCCAGTAGCCCGTCCCCGGAGGCTAGCACAGATACGCAGTATTTT,CASSPSPEASTDTQYF
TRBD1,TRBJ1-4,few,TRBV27,TGTGCCAGCAGACCCAGGACAGGTTTGGAAAAACTGTTTTTT,CASRPRTGLEKLFF
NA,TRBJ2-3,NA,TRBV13,TGTGCCAGCAGCGTTGGGGGGGGCGGGAGCACAGATACGCAGTATTTT,CASSVGGGGSTDTQYF